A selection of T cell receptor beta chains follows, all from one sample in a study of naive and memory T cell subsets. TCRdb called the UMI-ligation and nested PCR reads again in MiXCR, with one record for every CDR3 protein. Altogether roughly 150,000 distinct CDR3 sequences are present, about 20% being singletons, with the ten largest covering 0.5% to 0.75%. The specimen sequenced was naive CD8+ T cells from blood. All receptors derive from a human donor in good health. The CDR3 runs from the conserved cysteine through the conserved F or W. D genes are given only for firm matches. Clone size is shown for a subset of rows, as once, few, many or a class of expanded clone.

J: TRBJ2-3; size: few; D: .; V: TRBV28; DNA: TGTGCCAGCAGGATCACAGATACGCAGTATTTT; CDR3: CASRITDTQYF
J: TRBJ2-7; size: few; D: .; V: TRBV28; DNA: TGTGCCAGCAGAAACCCCTGGATCCCCTACGAGCAGTACTTC; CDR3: CASRNPWIPYEQYF
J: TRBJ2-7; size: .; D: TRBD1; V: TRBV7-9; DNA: TGTGCCAGCAGCTCAGCGGGACAGGGGGCCTCGACCTACGAGCAGTACTTC; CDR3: CASSSAGQGASTYEQYF
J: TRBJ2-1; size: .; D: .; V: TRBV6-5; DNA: TGTGCCAGCAGTCCGGTTGGACCCACAGAACAGTTCTTC; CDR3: CASSPVGPTEQFF
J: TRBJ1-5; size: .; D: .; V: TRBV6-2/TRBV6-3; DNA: TGTGCCAGCAGTTGGGGGGGTTCGGGGCAGCCCCAGCATTTT; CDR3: CASSWGGSGQPQHF
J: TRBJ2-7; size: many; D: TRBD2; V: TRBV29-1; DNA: TGCAGCGTTGACGTAGCGGGTAACTCCTACGAGCAGTACTTC; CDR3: CSVDVAGNSYEQYF
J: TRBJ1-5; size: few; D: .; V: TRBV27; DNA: TGTGCCAGCAGCCCCTATTATAGCAATCAGCCCCAGCATTTT; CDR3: CASSPYYSNQPQHF
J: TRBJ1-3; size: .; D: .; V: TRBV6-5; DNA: TGTGCCAGCAGAAAGGGTAATTCTGGAAACACCATATATTTT; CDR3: CASRKGNSGNTIYF
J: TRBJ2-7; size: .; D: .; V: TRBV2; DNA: TGTGCCAGCAGCGAGACCTACGAGCAGTACTTC; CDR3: CASSETYEQYF
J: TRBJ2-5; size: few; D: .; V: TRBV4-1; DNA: TGCGCCAGCAGCCCCCTTATAGGCCGAAGGGAAGAGACCCAGTACTTC; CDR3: CASSPLIGRREETQYF
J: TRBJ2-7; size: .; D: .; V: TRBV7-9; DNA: TGTGCCAGCATCTCCGCGGGCTACGAGCAGTACTTC; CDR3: CASISAGYEQYF
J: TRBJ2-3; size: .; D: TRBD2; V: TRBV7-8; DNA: TGTGCCAGCAGCCCGGGGGGGTCCCTCCCAGATACGCAGTATTTT; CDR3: CASSPGGSLPDTQYF
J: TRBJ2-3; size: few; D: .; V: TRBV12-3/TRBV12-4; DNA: TGTGCCAGCAGTTCCCGCGCAGGGACTAGCACAGATACGCAGTATTTT; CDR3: CASSSRAGTSTDTQYF
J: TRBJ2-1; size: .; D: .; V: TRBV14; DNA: TGTGCCAGCAGCCAAAAGGGGCATGTCTACAATGAGCAGTTCTTC; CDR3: CASSQKGHVYNEQFF
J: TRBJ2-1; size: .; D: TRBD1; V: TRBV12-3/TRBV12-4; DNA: TGTGCCAGCAGTTTAATCGTTGGGACAGGGGGATACAATGAGCAGTTCTTC; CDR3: CASSLIVGTGGYNEQFF
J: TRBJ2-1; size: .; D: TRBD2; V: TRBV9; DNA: TGTGCCAGCAGCGTAGCCGGTGCGGGAGGGCCCTATGAGCAGTTCTTC; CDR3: CASSVAGAGGPYEQFF
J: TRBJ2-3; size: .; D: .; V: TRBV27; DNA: TGTGCCAGCGGGTACAGACGCACAGATACGCAGTATTTT; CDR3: CASGYRRTDTQYF
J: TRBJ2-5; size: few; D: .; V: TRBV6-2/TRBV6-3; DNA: TGTGCCAGCAGTCCCGGAATAGGGGAGACCCAGTACTTC; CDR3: CASSPGIGETQYF
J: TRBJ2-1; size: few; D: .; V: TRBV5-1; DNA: TGCGCCAGCAGCTTGGGTATGGGAGTTTCCTACAATGAGCAGTTCTTC; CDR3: CASSLGMGVSYNEQFF
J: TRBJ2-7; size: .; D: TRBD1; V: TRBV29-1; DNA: TGCAGCGTTGCAGGGGGACAGGACGGCGAGCAGTACTTC; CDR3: CSVAGGQDGEQYF
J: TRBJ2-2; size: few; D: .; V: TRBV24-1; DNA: TGTGCCACCAGTGATTTGTTGAGCACCGGGGAGCTGTTTTTT; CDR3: CATSDLLSTGELFF
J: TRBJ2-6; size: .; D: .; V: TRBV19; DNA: TGTGCCAGTAGTCCCTTATATGGGGCCAACGTCCTGACTTTC; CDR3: CASSPLYGANVLTF
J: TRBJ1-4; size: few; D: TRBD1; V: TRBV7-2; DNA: TGTGCCAGCAGCTTAGAGGCAGGGGGCCTTAGGGGGGGAAAACTGTTTTTT; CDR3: CASSLEAGGLRGGKLFF
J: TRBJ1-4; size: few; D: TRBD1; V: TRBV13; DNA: TGTGCCAGCAGCTTGGGGACAGAAATCCGTACTAATGAAAAACTGTTTTTT; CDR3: CASSLGTEIRTNEKLFF
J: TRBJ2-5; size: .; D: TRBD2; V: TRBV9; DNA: TGTGCCAGCGGATCGGGAGGATACCAAGAGACCCAGTACTTC; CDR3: CASGSGGYQETQYF
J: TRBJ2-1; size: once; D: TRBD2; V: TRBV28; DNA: TGTGCCAGCAGTTTATTAGCGGGAGGCCCTATACCTGAGCAGTTCTTC; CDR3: CASSLLAGGPIPEQFF
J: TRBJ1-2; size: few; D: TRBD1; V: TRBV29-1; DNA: TGCAGCAGCGTTGATGGACAGGGGGCTGTATATGGCTACACCTTC; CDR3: CSSVDGQGAVYGYTF
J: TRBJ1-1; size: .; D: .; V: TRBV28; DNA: TGTGCCAGCAGTCGTAATTGGGGGGGAAACACTGAAGCTTTCTTT; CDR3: CASSRNWGGNTEAFF
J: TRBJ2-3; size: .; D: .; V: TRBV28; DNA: TGTGCCAGCAGTCCGTTTCGCGGCACAGATACGCAGTATTTT; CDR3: CASSPFRGTDTQYF
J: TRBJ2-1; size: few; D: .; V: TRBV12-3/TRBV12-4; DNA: TGTGCCAGCAGTTTAGTGGCAGGGATGGGTGAGCAGTTCTTC; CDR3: CASSLVAGMGEQFF
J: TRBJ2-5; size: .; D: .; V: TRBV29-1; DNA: TGCAGCCCCCACGGGGACATCGTGGCGGGAGAAGAGACCCAGTACTTC; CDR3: CSPHGDIVAGEETQYF
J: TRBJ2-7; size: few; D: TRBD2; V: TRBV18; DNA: TGTGCCAGCTCACTCGGACTAGCGGGAGTAGAATACGAGCAGTACTTC; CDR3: CASSLGLAGVEYEQYF
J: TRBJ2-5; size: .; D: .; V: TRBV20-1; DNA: TGCAGTGCTATCGGGGAGACCCAGTACTTC; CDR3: CSAIGETQYF
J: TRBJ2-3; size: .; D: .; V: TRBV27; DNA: TGTGCCAGCAAATGGATGGTGAGCACAGATACGCAGTATTTT; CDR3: CASKWMVSTDTQYF
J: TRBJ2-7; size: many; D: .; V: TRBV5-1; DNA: TGCGCCAGCAGCTTGGGTACAGGGTACGAGCAGTACTTC; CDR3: CASSLGTGYEQYF
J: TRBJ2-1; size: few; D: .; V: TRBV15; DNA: TGTGCCACCAGCAGAGATCTCAGCCCCGGCCGTGAGCAGTTCTTC; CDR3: CATSRDLSPGREQFF
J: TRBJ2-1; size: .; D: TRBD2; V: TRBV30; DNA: TGTGCCTGGGCATGGACTAGCGGTTACAATGAGCAGTTCTTC; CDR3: CAWAWTSGYNEQFF
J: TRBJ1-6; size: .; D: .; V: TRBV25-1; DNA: TGTGCCAGCAGTTTCAGGGGCTTAGCTTCACCCCTCCACTTT; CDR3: CASSFRGLASPLHF
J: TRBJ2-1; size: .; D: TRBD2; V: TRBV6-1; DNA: TGTGCCAGCAGTGAAGCCCTAGCGGGAGAGGCCGAGCAGTTCTTC; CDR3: CASSEALAGEAEQFF
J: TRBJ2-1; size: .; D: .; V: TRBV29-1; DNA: TGCAGCGTTGATCGCAGTGGGACCTACAATGAGCAGTTCTTC; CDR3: CSVDRSGTYNEQFF
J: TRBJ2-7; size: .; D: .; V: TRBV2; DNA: TGTGCCACCACCGACGGCTCCTACGAGCAGTACTTC; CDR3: CATTDGSYEQYF
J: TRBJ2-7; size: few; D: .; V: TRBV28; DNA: TGTGCCAGCACCTCCACCCTGGTGGACCCTACGACCTACGAGCAGTACTTC; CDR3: CASTSTLVDPTTYEQYF
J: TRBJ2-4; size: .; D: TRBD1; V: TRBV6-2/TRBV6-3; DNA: TGTGCCAGTTCGACAGGGGAAGAGGGCATTCAGTACTTC; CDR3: CASSTGEEGIQYF
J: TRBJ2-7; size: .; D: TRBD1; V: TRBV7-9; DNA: TGTGCCAGCAGCCCCCTACAGGGGCCCCCCTACGAGCAGTACTTC; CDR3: CASSPLQGPPYEQYF
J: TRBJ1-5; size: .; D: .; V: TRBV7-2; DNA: TGTGCCAGCAGCGAGTGGCGGAATCAGCCCCAGCATTTT; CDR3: CASSEWRNQPQHF
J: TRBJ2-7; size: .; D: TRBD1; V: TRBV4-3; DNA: TGCGCCAGCAGCCAGAGACAGGGGAGCTCCTACGAGCAGTACTTC; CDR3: CASSQRQGSSYEQYF
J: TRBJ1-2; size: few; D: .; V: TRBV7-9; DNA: TGTGCCAGCAGCGCCACAGGGTTCACCTTC; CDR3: CASSATGFTF
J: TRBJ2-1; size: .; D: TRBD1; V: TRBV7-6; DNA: TGTGCCAGCAGCTTATACACCGGGACAGACAATGAGCAGTTCTTC; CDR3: CASSLYTGTDNEQFF
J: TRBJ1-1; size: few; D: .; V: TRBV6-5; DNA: TGTGCCAGCAGTTACTCCAGGGGAACTGAAGCTTTCTTT; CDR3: CASSYSRGTEAFF
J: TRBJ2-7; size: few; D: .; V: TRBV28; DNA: TGTGCCAGCAGTTTAATCGGGGGGCGTCCCTACGAGCAGTACTTC; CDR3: CASSLIGGRPYEQYF
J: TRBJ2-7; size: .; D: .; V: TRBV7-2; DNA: TGTGCCAGCAGCTCCGGACAGAAGAGCTCCTACGAGCAGTACTTC; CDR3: CASSSGQKSSYEQYF
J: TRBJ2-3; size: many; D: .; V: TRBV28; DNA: TGTGCCAGCGGGCAATTCGCTCTCGGCACAGATACGCAGTATTTT; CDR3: CASGQFALGTDTQYF
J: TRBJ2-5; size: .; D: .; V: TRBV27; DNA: TGTGCCAGCAGCCCCCTTTATCAAGGGGGGGGGGAGACCCAGTACTTC; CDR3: CASSPLYQGGGETQYF
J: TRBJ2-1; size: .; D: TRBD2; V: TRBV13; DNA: TGTGCCAGCAGCCCAGCGGGAGTGATGGATGAGCAGTTCTTC; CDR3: CASSPAGVMDEQFF
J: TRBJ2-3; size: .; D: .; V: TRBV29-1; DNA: TGCAGCGTTCCCCATAGCACAGATACGCAGTATTTT; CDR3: CSVPHSTDTQYF